The clone carrying this T cell receptor beta chain was counted a few times. The data were obtained in a study of CD8+CD57+ T cells in acquired aplastic anemia. Across the study: On average, sorted CD4+ and CD8+ cells gave roughly 3 ug of DNA.

Genomic DNA acted as the template from which TCR beta VDJ combination and CDR3 sequence profiling were carried out. TCRdb reprocessed the reads via MiXCR and lists one record per CDR3 protein. The sample lists 60,000 to 75,000 distinct CDR3 sequences, 50% to 70% occurring once. Trimming took off 4 bases at V and 4 bases at J, with 14 bases between the two ends. The CDR3 has 13 amino acids. In germline, CDR1 is SQVTM, CDR2 ANQGSEA. The material sequenced was sorted CD4+, CD8+, or CD8+CD57+ T cells (not recorded which) from PBMCs. The rearrangement uses TRBV29-1 and TRBJ2-7, with D possibly TRBD2 on 6 matching bases. The sequence was obtained from a human donor in good health, serving as a control. For the CDR3, the DNA is TGCAGCGTTGCCCACGGGACTTCGTACGAGCAGTACTTC. This sequence encodes CSVAHGTSYEQYF.